This is a list of T cell receptor beta chains from one sample in a study of circulating tumor DNA in untreated peripheral T-cell lymphoma. The data were produced by immunoSEQ multiplex PCR, yet TCRdb's version contains in-frame clones alone and is incomplete. The sample lists several thousand clones; about 66% were seen once. The specimen sequenced was tumor tissue. Receptor source: a human donor with peripheral T-cell lymphoma. The conserved cysteine and the conserved F or W are not part of the CDR3 here.

v_gene | CDR3aa
TRBV19 | ASTAGMRTGELF
TRBV11-3 | ASSSTGTGGYEQY
TRBV7-6 | ASSLLASGGYTYNEQF
TRBV10-2 | ASSGAGGRYNEQF
TRBV11-3 | ASSSGTGLVSEQY
TRBV11-3 | ASSQAILAGGSYEQY
TRBV18 | ASSPGLAGQETQY
TRBV19 | ASRAYNEQF
TRBV23-1 | ASSQTSGRGDEQF
TRBV6-8 | ASSREGAVWNTEAF
TRBV19 | ASTWGVNTEAF
TRBV19 | ASSRQANTEAF
TRBV30 | AWSSGVEGTEAF
TRBV30 | AWSRQGYGYT
TRBV28 | ASETGGRGYSNQPQH
TRBV14 | ASSPHVGVRTEAF
TRBV15 | ATSRSRQGNYGYT